A single sample is the source of the 2 T cell receptor beta chains below, sequenced in a study of CXCR3-negative and CXCR3-positive naive CD8 T cells (dated by TCRdb to the late 2010s). Data came from a NextSeq 550. The Human TCR Profiling Kit (MiLaboratory) was used to prepare UMI-labeled 5' RACE TRB cDNA libraries. TCRdb reprocessed the reads and assigns one entry to each CDR3 protein sequence, leaving out DNA. For this sample, the table gives tens of thousands of distinct CDR3 sequences. The ten most abundant clones make up 0.55% to 0.8% of the sample. These receptors have no known antigen. The full study reports these points: Compared with CXCR3-negative naive cells, CXCR3-positive naive cells had TRB CDR3s with higher hydrophobicity (lower Kidera factor 4), lower energy, and higher strength and volume indices.

Sequenced sample: naive CXCR3+ CD8+ T cells from blood. Interpreted using the paper, the cell subset or site label stands for: CD45RO-CCR7+CD27+CD95- naive CD8+ T cells expressing CXCR3 (TNR3+). Receptors were obtained from a human donor in good health. Some clones in this sample may be carry-over from other donors' samples.

The rearrangement links TRBV7-7 to TRBJ2-1; TCRdb's D call, TRBD1, is unchecked because there is no DNA. From germline, CDR1 is SSHAT and CDR2 FNYEAQ (reference sequence). The CDR3 has 13 residues. CDR3 sequence: CASSFRQGYEQFF.

This chain connects TRBV12-3 or TRBV12-4 to TRBJ1-2; lacking DNA, the TRBD1 call made by TCRdb goes unchecked. The CDR3 is made up of 13 amino acids. The chain's CDR3 is CASSPGILYGYTF.